There are a few counts of the clone carrying this T cell receptor beta chain. This entry belongs to a study of blood T cells in healthy people across ages. For the second PCR, which ran for about 7 to 11 cycles, a sample-barcoded 5' primer and a J-beta primer mix were used. Via MiXCR, TCRdb re-called the 5' RACE reads, giving one row per CDR3 protein. The data show about 830,000 distinct CDR3 sequences, 55% to 75% seen once. V was shortened by 5 bases and J by 8 bases, with 18 bases between the two germline ends. Germline CDR1 is LGHDT and CDR2 is YNNKEL (reference sequence). The CDR3 is made up of 15 amino acids.

This TCR was sampled from a man aged 30 to 45 in good health. Material: blood. The rearrangement links TRBV3-1 to TRBJ1-4; no clear D gene. CDR3 DNA: TGTGCCAGCAGCTCTACCTGGGGAGGCATCGAAAAACTGTTTTTT. Protein sequence: CASSSTWGGIEKLFF.